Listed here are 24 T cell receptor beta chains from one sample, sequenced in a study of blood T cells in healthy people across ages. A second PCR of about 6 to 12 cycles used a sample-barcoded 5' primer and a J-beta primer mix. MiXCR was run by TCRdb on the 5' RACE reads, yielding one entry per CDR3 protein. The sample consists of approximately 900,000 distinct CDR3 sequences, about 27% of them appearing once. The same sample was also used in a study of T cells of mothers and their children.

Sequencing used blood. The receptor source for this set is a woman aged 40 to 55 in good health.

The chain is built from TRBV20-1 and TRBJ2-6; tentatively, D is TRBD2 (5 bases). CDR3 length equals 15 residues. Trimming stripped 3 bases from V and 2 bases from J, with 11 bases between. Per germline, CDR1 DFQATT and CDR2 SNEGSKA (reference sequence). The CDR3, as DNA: TGCAGTGCTAGTTTCAGAGGGCCTGGGGCCAACGTCCTGACTTTC. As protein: CSASFRGPGANVLTF.

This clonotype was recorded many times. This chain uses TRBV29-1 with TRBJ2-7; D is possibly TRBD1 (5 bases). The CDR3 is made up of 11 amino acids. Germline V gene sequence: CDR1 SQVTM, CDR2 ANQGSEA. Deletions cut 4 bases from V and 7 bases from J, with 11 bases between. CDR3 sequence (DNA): TGCAGCGTTGCGGCAGGGCCTGAGCAGTACTTC. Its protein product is CSVAAGPEQYF.

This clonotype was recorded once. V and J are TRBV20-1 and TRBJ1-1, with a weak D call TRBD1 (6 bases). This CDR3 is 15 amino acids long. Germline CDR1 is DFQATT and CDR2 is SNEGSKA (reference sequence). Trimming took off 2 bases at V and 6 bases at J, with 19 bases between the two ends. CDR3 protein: CSARSGAVDGAEAFF. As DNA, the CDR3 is TGCAGTGCTAGATCAGGGGCCGTGGATGGAGCTGAAGCTTTCTTT.

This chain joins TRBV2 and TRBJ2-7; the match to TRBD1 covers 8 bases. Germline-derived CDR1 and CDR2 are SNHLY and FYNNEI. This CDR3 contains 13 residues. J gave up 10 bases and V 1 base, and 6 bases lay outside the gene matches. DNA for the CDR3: TGTGCCAGCAGTGAAGGACAGGGGTCCGTCCAGTACTTC. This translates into CASSEGQGSVQYF.

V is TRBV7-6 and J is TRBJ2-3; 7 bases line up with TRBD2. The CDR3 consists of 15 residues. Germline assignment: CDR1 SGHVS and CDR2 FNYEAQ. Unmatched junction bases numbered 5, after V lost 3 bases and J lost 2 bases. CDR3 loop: CASSFGGGNTDTQYF. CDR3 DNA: TGTGCCAGCAGCTTTGGGGGAGGGAACACAGATACGCAGTATTTT.

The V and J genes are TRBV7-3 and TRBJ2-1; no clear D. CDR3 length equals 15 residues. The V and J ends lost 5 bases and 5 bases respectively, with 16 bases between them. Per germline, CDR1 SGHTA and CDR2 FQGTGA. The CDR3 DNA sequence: TGTGCCAGCAGCCCTCGTGCGGCATCAAACAATGAGCAGTTCTTC. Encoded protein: CASSPRAASNNEQFF.

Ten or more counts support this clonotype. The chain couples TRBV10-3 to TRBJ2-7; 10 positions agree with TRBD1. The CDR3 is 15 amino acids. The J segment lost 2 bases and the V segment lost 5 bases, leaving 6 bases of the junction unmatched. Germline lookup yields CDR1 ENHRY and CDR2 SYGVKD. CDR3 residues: CAISYAGTGAYEQYF. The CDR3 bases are TGTGCCATCAGTTATGCCGGGACAGGGGCCTACGAGCAGTACTTC.

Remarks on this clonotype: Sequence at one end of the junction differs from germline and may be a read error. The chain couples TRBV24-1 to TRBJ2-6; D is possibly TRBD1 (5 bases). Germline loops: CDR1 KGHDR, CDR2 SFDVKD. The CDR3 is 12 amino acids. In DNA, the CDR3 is TGTGCCATCCGCTCTGGGGCCAACGTCCCGACTTTC. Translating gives CAIRSGANVPTF.

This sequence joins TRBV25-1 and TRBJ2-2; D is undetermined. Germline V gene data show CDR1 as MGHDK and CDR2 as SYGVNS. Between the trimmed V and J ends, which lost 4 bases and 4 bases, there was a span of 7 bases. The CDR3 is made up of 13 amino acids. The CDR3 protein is CASSAGFTGELFF. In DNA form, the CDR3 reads TGTGCCAGCAGTGCTGGTTTCACCGGGGAGCTGTTTTTT. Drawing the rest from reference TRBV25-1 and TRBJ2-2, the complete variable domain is EADIYQTPRYLVIGTGKKITLECSQTMGHDKMYWYQQDPGMELHLIHYSYGVNSTEKGDLSSESTVSRIRTEHFPLTLESARPSHTSQYLCASSAGFTGELFFGEGSRLTVL.

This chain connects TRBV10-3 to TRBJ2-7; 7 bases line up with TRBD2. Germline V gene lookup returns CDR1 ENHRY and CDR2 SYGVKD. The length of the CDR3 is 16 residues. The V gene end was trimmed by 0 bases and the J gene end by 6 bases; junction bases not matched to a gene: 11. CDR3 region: CAISESKGGSISEQYF. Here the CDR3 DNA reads TGTGCCATCAGTGAGTCGAAGGGCGGGAGTATAAGCGAGCAGTACTTC.

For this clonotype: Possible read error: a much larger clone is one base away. CDR3 nucleotide sequence: TGTGCCAGCAGCTTAGAAGTGGGACTGCTGTGGGACTACGAGCAGTACTTC. It specifies CASSLEVGLLWDYEQYF. V usage is TRBV7-8 and J usage is TRBJ2-7, with D possibly TRBD2 on 6 matching bases. There are 17 residues in the CDR3. Germline CDR1 reads SGHVS; CDR2 reads FQNEAQ. V was cut by 1 base and J by 3 bases, with 19 bases left in between.

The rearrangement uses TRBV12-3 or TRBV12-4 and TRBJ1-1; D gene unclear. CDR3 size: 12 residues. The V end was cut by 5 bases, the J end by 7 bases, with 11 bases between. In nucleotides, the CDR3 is TGTGCCAGCAGTCCGAACACAGTTGAAGCTTTCTTT. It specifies CASSPNTVEAFF.

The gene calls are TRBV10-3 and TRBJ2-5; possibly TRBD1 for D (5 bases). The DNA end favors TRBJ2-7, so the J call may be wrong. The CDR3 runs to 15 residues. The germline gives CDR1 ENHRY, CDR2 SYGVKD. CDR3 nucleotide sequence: TGTGCCATCAGTGAGTCAATTGGGGCTTCCAACGAGCAGTACTTC. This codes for CAISESIGASNEQYF.

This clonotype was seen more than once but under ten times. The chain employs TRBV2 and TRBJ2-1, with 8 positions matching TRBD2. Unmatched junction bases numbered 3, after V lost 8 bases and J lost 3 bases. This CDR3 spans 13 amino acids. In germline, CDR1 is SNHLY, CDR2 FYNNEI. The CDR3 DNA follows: TGTGCCAGCCAAACTAGCGGCTACAATGAGCAGTTCTTC. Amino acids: CASQTSGYNEQFF.

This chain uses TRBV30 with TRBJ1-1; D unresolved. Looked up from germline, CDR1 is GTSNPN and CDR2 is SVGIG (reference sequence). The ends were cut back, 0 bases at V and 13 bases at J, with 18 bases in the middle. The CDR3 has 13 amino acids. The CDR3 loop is CAWSVGEGLAVFF. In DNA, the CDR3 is TGTGCCTGGAGTGTCGGCGAAGGTTTGGCGGTTTTCTTT. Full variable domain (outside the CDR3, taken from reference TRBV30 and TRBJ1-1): SQTIHQWPATLVQPVGSPLSLECTVEGTSNPNLYWYRQAAGRGLQLLFYSVGIGQISSEVPQNLSASRPQDRQFILSSKKLLLSDSGFYLCAWSVGEGLAVFFGQGTRLTVV.

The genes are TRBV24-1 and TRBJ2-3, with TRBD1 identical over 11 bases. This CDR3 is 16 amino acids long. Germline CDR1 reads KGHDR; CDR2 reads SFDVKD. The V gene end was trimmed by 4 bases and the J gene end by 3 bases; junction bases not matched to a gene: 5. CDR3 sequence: CATSDPGTGGTDTQYF. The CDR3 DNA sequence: TGTGCCACCAGTGACCCCGGGACAGGGGGAACAGATACGCAGTATTTT.

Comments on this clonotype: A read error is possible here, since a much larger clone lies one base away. As DNA, the CDR3 is TGTGCCAGCAGCTTAGTAGCGGTGGGTGGGGAGATCCAGTACTTC. Its translation is CASSLVAVGGEIQYF. J is TRBJ2-7 and V is TRBV7-2, with D perhaps TRBD2 (6 bases). This CDR3 comprises 15 residues. The germline CDR1 and CDR2 sequences are SGHTA and FQGNSA. The germline V and J ends were trimmed by 1 base and 10 bases, with 20 bases remaining between them. The entire variable domain, with the rest obtained from reference TRBV7-2 and TRBJ2-7, is as follows: GAGVSQSPSNKVTEKGKDVELRCDPISGHTALYWYRQSLGQGLEFLIYFQGNSAPDKSGLPSDRFSAERTGGSVSTLTIQRTQQEDSAVYLCASSLVAVGGEIQYFGPGTRLTVT.

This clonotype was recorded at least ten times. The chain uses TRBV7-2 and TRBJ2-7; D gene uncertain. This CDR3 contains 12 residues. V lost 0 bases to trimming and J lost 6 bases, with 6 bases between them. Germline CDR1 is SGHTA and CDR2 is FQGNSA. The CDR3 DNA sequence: TGTGCCAGCAGCTTAGCGGGATTCGAGCAGTACTTC. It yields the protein CASSLAGFEQYF. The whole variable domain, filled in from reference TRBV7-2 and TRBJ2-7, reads GAGVSQSPSNKVTEKGKDVELRCDPISGHTALYWYRQSLGQGLEFLIYFQGNSAPDKSGLPSDRFSAERTGGSVSTLTIQRTQQEDSAVYLCASSLAGFEQYFGPGTRLTVT.

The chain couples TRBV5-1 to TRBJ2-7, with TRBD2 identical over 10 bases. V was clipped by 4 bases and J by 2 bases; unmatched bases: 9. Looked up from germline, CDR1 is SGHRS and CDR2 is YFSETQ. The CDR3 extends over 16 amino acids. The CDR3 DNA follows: TGCGCCAGCAGCGCACAACCCGGGACTAGCGCCTACGAGCAGTACTTC. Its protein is CASSAQPGTSAYEQYF.

The CDR3 protein is CASTQGGGDTEAFF. In DNA, the CDR3 is TGTGCCAGCACCCAAGGGGGGGGAGACACTGAAGCTTTCTTT. The genes are TRBV6-5 and TRBJ1-1; weak D call: TRBD1 (6 bases). V lost 7 bases to trimming and J lost 3 bases, with 15 bases between them. The CDR3 is 14 amino acids. Germline V CDR1 and CDR2: MNHEY, SVGAGI.

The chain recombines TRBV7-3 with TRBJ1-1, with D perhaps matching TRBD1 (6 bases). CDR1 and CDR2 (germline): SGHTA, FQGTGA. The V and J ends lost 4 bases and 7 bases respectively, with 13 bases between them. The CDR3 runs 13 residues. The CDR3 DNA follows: TGTGCCAGCAGCTCTACAGGGTTTGATGAAGCTTTCTTT. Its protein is CASSSTGFDEAFF.

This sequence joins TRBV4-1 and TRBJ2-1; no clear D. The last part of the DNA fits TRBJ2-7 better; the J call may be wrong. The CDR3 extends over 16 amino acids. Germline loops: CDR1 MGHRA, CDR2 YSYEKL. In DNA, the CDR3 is TGCGCCAGCAGCCAAGGGGCTGCGAGCTCTTCCTACGAGCAGTACTTC. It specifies CASSQGAASSSYEQYF.

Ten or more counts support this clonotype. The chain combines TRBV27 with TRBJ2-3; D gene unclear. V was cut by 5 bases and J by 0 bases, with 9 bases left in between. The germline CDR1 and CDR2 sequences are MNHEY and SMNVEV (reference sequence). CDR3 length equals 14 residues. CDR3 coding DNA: TGTGCCAGCAGTCCGAACCTGAGCACAGATACGCAGTATTTT. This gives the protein CASSPNLSTDTQYF.

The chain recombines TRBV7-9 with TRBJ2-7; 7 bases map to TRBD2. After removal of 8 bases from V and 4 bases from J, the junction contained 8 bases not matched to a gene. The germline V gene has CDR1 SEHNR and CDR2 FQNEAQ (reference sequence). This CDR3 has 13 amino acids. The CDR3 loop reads CASLIGEGYEQYF. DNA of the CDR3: TGTGCCAGCTTAATCGGGGAGGGGTACGAGCAGTACTTC. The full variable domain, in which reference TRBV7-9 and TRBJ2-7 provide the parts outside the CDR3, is DTGVSQNPRHKITKRGQNVTFRCDPISEHNRLYWYRQTLGQGPEFLTYFQNEAQLEKSRLLSDRFSAERPKGSFSTLEIQRTEQGDSAMYLCASLIGEGYEQYFGPGTRLTVT.